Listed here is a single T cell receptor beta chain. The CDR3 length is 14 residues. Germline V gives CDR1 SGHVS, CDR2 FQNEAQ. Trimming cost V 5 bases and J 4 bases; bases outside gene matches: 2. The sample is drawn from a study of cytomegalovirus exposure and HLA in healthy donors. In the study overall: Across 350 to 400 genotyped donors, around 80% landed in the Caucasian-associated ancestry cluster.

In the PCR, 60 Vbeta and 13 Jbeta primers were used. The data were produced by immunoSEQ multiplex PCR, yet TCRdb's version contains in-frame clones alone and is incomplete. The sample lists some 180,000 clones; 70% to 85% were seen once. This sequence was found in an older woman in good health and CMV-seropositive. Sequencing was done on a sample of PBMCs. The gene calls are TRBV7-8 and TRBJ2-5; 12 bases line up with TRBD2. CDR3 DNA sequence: TGTGCCAGCAGCCAACTAGCGGGAGGAGAGACCCAGTACTTC. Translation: CASSQLAGGETQYF.